This T cell receptor (beta chain) came from a study of blood T cell repertoires in COVID-19. Study-level information: Acute and convalescent COVID-19 samples came from the United States, Italy and Spain.

As handled by the study authors: How many nucleated cells were present was estimated from reference gene primer amplification. Only in-frame clones appear in the TCRdb table, and some are missing; sequencing was by immunoSEQ multiplex PCR. That table supplies the V and J calls and clone size; D and trimming were determined from the DNA. The table lists 150,000 to 200,000 clones, roughly 80% of them singletons, with 0.95% in the top ten. The Seattle patients joined while their infection was active and were tracked longitudinally afterward. Germline lookup yields CDR1 SGHRS and CDR2 YFSETQ. The J segment lost 0 bases and the V segment lost 4 bases, leaving 9 bases of the junction unmatched. The CDR3 runs to 17 residues.

This sequence joins TRBV5-1 and TRBJ2-2; 7 bases match TRBD1. The receptor comes from a man aged 60 to 69 with COVID-19, enrolled during active disease. The sequenced sample consisted of peripheral blood. The CDR3 region is CASSAQPQGANTGELFF. The CDR3 DNA reads TGCGCCAGCAGCGCTCAACCGCAGGGGGCGAACACCGGGGAGCTGTTTTTT.